Presented here are 6 T cell receptor beta chains from one specimen sequenced in a study of post-analysis software for immune sequencing data. Unique molecular identifiers had been added to the TCR beta cDNA libraries. A single record per CDR3 protein comes from TCRdb applying MiXCR to the PCR reads. In the table there are roughly 870,000 distinct CDR3 sequences, roughly 58% of which are singletons. Findings and limits, study-wide: The study found TRBV5-6, TRBV5-1 and TRBV20-1 among a handful of TRBV segments more frequent in patients than controls.

Their antigens are not known. The source material was blood. All receptors come from a girl aged 5-17 years with multiple sclerosis.

This chain uses TRBV25-1 with TRBJ2-5; D call uncertain. Judging by the DNA end, TRBJ2-7 fits better; the J call may be wrong. The CDR3 sequence is 13 residues long. The germline V gene encodes CDR1 MGHDK and CDR2 SYGVNS. The CDR3: CASSEPNRDEQYF. The CDR3 DNA reads as TGTGCCAGCAGTGAGCCCAACCGTGACGAGCAGTACTTC.

The chain has TRBV6-6 and TRBJ2-5; tentative D call: TRBD2 (5 bases). V dropped 6 bases and J dropped 3 bases, with 8 bases sitting between them. CDR1 and CDR2 (germline): MNHNY, SVGAGI (reference sequence). The CDR3 spans 12 residues. CDR3 region: CASRSGEETQYF. For the CDR3, the DNA is TGTGCCAGCAGGTCCGGGGAAGAGACCCAGTACTTC.

V usage is TRBV5-1 and J usage is TRBJ2-7; D unclear. The CDR3 extends over 13 amino acids. V lost 0 bases, J lost 5 bases, and 9 bases lay in between. Looked up from germline, CDR1 is SGHRS and CDR2 is YFSETQ. CDR3 amino acids: CASSLEAMHEQYF. The CDR3 DNA follows: TGCGCCAGCAGCTTGGAGGCGATGCACGAGCAGTACTTC.

This clonotype appeared a few times. V usage is TRBV5-1 and J usage is TRBJ2-7; tentative D call: TRBD2 (6 bases). Trimming shortened V by 0 bases and J by 0 bases, and 13 bases separated the two germline ends. The V gene's germline CDR1 is SGHRS and CDR2 YFSETQ. The CDR3 length is 16 residues. CDR3 amino acids: CASSLAGEVSSYEQYF. Written as DNA, the CDR3 is TGCGCCAGCAGCTTGGCCGGGGAGGTCAGCTCCTACGAGCAGTACTTC.

The chain combines TRBV12-3 or TRBV12-4 with TRBJ1-5; the D gene is possibly TRBD1 (6 bases). The CDR3 spans 15 residues. With 6 bases removed from V and 2 bases from J, the gap between germline ends came to 14 bases. CDR3 protein: CASRLEGEGNQPQHF. CDR3 coding DNA: TGTGCCAGCAGATTGGAGGGGGAAGGCAATCAGCCCCAGCATTTT.

The V call is TRBV7-8, the J call TRBJ2-2; D is ambiguous. The germline V gene encodes CDR1 SGHVS and CDR2 FQNEAQ. V was clipped by 1 base and J by 5 bases, with 8 bases between them. The length of the CDR3 is 14 residues. The CDR3 nucleotides read TGTGCCAGCAGCTTAGGGACCGTGACCGGGGAGCTGTTTTTT. This gives the protein CASSLGTVTGELFF.